These 27 T cell receptor beta chains originate from one sample sequenced in a study of T cells in Graves' hyperthyroidism and ophthalmopathy. The TCR beta CDR3 regions underwent amplification using RNA transcripts as the source. Using the HTBI primer set, a first-round RT-PCR was run on the TCR CDR3. TCRdb fed the multiplex PCR reads into MiXCR, producing one record per CDR3 protein. The table shows about 350,000 distinct CDR3 sequences, with approximately 15% occurring only once. The specimen was blood. The receptor source for this set is a woman aged 30 to 39 with Graves' hyperthyroidism.

The genes are TRBV19 and TRBJ2-1, with D possibly matching TRBD2 (6 bases). The length of the CDR3 is 12 residues. CDR1 LNHDA and CDR2 SQIVND come from the germline V gene (reference sequence). The V end lost 4 bases, the J end lost 8 bases, and 9 bases lay between the germline ends. CDR3 nucleotides: TGTGCCAGTAGTAATAGGAGGGATGAGCAGTTCTTC. It specifies CASSNRRDEQFF.

The chain uses TRBV28 and TRBJ2-7; a weak D match, TRBD1 (6 bases). CDR1 is MDHEN, CDR2 SYDVKM, per germline. The CDR3 covers 15 residues. V dropped 7 bases and J dropped 2 bases, with 18 bases sitting between them. CDR3 residues: CASTLGASRTYEQYF. In nucleotides, the CDR3 is TGTGCCAGCACCTTGGGGGCGAGCCGAACCTACGAGCAGTACTTC.

This clonotype came up many times. The chain employs TRBV9 and TRBJ2-5; 8 bases are shared with TRBD1. V dropped 4 bases and J dropped 2; count of bases not matched to a gene: 4. Germline loops: CDR1 SGDLS, CDR2 YYNGEE. This CDR3 contains 14 residues. This CDR3 is CASSIGTGQETQYF. CDR3 in DNA: TGTGCCAGCAGCATAGGGACAGGACAAGAGACCCAGTACTTC.

The table lists this clonotype with a few counts. This chain joins TRBV4-3 and TRBJ2-7, with D tentatively TRBD2 (6 bases). V lost 1 base and J 5 bases, leaving 15 bases between the germline ends. The CDR3 loop spans 15 amino acids. The germline gives CDR1 LGHNA, CDR2 YSLEER. The CDR3 DNA follows: TGCGCCAGCAGCCAAGGTGGAGGGGTGGGTAACGAGCAGTACTTC. Translation: CASSQGGGVGNEQYF.

This clonotype has a count of ten or more. The chain recombines TRBV20-1 with TRBJ2-5; D tentatively fits TRBD1 or TRBD2 (6 bases each). Germline lookup yields CDR1 DFQATT and CDR2 SNEGSKA (reference sequence). The CDR3 extends over 14 amino acids. Trimming took 4 bases from V and 4 from J, leaving 16 bases between them. Here the CDR3 DNA reads TGCAGTGCTAAGGGGGGAGGCATGGGAGAGACCCAGTACTTC. Translating gives CSAKGGGMGETQYF.

This clonotype came up many times. The chain joins TRBV30 to TRBJ1-1; no clear D gene. Germline CDR1 is GTSNPN and CDR2 is SVGIG (reference sequence). The CDR3 runs to 14 residues. Between the trimmed V and J ends, which lost 0 bases and 1 base, there was a span of 9 bases. CDR3 sequence: CAWSVRGSNTEAFF. The CDR3 DNA reads TGTGCCTGGAGTGTTCGGGGATCGAACACTGAAGCTTTCTTT. Combining the CDR3 with reference TRBV30 and TRBJ1-1 gives the whole variable domain SQTIHQWPATLVQPVGSPLSLECTVEGTSNPNLYWYRQAAGRGLQLLFYSVGIGQISSEVPQNLSASRPQDRQFILSSKKLLLSDSGFYLCAWSVRGSNTEAFFGQGTRLTVV.

Many counts were recorded for this clonotype. The V and J genes are TRBV9 and TRBJ2-7, with no clear D. The CDR3 has 14 residues. Trimming removed 0 bases from V and 7 bases from J, with 14 bases in between. The germline gives CDR1 SGDLS, CDR2 YYNGEE. The CDR3 loop is CASSVEVKSREQYF. DNA of the CDR3: TGTGCCAGCAGCGTAGAAGTCAAGAGTAGGGAGCAGTACTTC. Drawing the rest from reference TRBV9 and TRBJ2-7, the complete variable domain is DSGVTQTPKHLITATGQRVTLRCSPRSGDLSVYWYQQSLDQGLQFLIQYYNGEERAKGNILERFSAQQFPDLHSELNLSSLELGDSALYFCASSVEVKSREQYFGPGTRLTVT.

This clonotype occurred many times. The V and J genes are TRBV12-3 or TRBV12-4 and TRBJ2-6, with 10 bases lining up with TRBD2. The CDR3 has 16 residues. With 7 bases clipped from V and 1 base from J, the junction kept 4 bases outside the gene matches. Here the CDR3 reads CASKTSGMSGANVLTF. CDR3 bases: TGTGCCAGCAAAACTAGCGGGATGTCTGGGGCCAACGTCCTGACTTTC.

CDR3 in DNA: TGTGCCAGTAGTGTTCCTCCCCCACTATACAATGAGCAGTTCTTC. Translating it yields CASSVPPPLYNEQFF. J is TRBJ2-1 and V is TRBV19, with D unclear. Germline values: CDR1 LNHDA, CDR2 SQIVND (reference sequence). Trimming removed 5 bases from V and 4 bases from J, with 15 bases in between. CDR3 length equals 15 residues.

This clonotype was seen repeatedly, ten times or more. The DNA of the CDR3 is TGCAGTGCTAGTGAAACCAATGGGGGATTCCCCCCCGAGCAGTACTTC. It yields the protein CSASETNGGFPPEQYF. V and J are TRBV20-1 and TRBJ2-7; D tentatively fits TRBD1 or TRBD2 (5 bases each). This CDR3 has 16 residues. Germline CDR1 DFQATT, CDR2 SNEGSKA (reference sequence). V lost 3 bases and J 6 bases, leaving 24 bases between the germline ends.

This clonotype came up many times. The V and J genes are TRBV28 and TRBJ1-3; D not resolved. Germline CDR1 is MDHEN and CDR2 is SYDVKM. V lost 6 bases and J lost 5, with 8 bases in between. CDR3 length: 12 amino acids. The CDR3 DNA reads as TGTGCCAGCAGCACTAACCGAAACACCATATATTTT. It specifies CASSTNRNTIYF.

This clonotype came up many times. The V call is TRBV11-2, the J call TRBJ2-3; no definite D call. The CDR3 totals 11 residues. Germline CDR1 and CDR2: SGHAT and FQNNGV. The ends were cut back, 8 bases at V and 4 bases at J, with 7 bases in the middle. The DNA of the CDR3 is TGTGCCAGCCGCGTCGCAGATACGCAGTATTTT. Amino acids: CASRVADTQYF.

This clonotype was recorded at least ten times. The rearrangement links TRBV28 to TRBJ1-3; D possibly corresponds to TRBD1 (6 bases). V lost 6 bases, J lost 2 bases, and 11 bases lay in between. The CDR3 loop spans 14 amino acids. Germline values: CDR1 MDHEN, CDR2 SYDVKM. In DNA form, the CDR3 reads TGTGCCAGCAGCCTCGGGGGGCCTGGAAACACCATATATTTT. Translated, it gives CASSLGGPGNTIYF.

Ten or more counts support this clonotype. The chain uses TRBV7-9 and TRBJ2-7; D possibly corresponds to TRBD1 (5 bases). Trimming removed 5 bases at V and 2 bases at J, with 10 bases between. Germline V CDR1 and CDR2: SEHNR, FQNEAQ (reference sequence). CDR3 length equals 13 residues. The CDR3 coding sequence is TGTGCCAGCAGCCCAGGGATTACCTACGAGCAGTACTTC. Translated, it gives CASSPGITYEQYF.

DNA for the CDR3: TGCGCCAGCAGCCAAGGGGGCCGGATCGGAAACACCATATATTTT. It codes for CASSQGGRIGNTIYF. The chain has TRBV4-3 and TRBJ1-3, with a weak D call TRBD1 (5 bases). V lost 1 base, J lost 4 bases, and 11 bases lay in between. CDR1 and CDR2 from the germline V gene are LGHNA and YSLEER. CDR3 length: 15 residues.

The chain carries TRBV6-1 and TRBJ1-5, with D possibly TRBD1 on 6 matching bases. V lost 10 bases and J 4 bases, leaving 14 bases between the germline ends. CDR1 and CDR2 from the germline V gene are MNHNS and SASEGT. The CDR3 has 13 residues. The DNA for the CDR3 is TGTGCCATACGTGGCGGGACAAATCAGCCCCAGCATTTT. The encoded protein is CAIRGGTNQPQHF.

The rearrangement joins TRBV19 to TRBJ1-2, with D maybe TRBD1 (5 bases). The CDR3 runs 13 residues. Germline-derived CDR1 and CDR2 are LNHDA and SQIVND (reference sequence). Deletions cut 5 bases from V and 4 bases from J, with 11 bases between. The CDR3 bases are TGTGCCAGTAGTCTGGCAGGGACCTATGGCTACACCTTC. Its protein is CASSLAGTYGYTF. The full variable domain, with the rest looked up from reference TRBV19 and TRBJ1-2, is DGGITQSPKYLFRKEGQNVTLSCEQNLNHDAMYWYRQDPGQGLRLIYYSQIVNDFQKGDIAEGYSVSREKKESFPLTVTSAQKNPTAFYLCASSLAGTYGYTFGSGTRLTVV.

This clonotype has just a few counts. V usage is TRBV20-1 and J usage is TRBJ2-7; 7 positions agree with TRBD1. CDR1 is DFQATT, CDR2 SNEGSKA, per germline (reference sequence). The V segment lost 6 bases and the J segment 5 bases; nucleotides outside the gene matches: 4. The CDR3 covers 11 residues. The CDR3 coding sequence is TGCAGTGCGGCACAGGGGAACGAGCAGTACTTC. Translated, it gives CSAAQGNEQYF.

The table lists this clonotype with a count of one. Being one base from a much bigger clone, this may be a read error. The chain employs TRBV20-1 and TRBJ2-1, with TRBD2 matching 8 bases. Germline V gene lookup returns CDR1 DFQATT and CDR2 SNEGSKA (reference sequence). The CDR3 contains 12 residues. CDR3 sequence reads: CNAREREFEQFF. In DNA, the CDR3 is TGCAATGCTAGAGAGCGGGAGTTTGAGCAGTTCTTC.

This clonotype has a count of ten or more. The rearrangement joins TRBV7-2 to TRBJ2-2, with D unclear. Germline CDR1 is SGHTA and CDR2 is FQGNSA. The CDR3 has 15 residues. Between the trimmed V and J ends, which lost 4 bases and 4 bases, there was a span of 13 bases. The CDR3 sequence is CASSSTGVATGELFF. Written as DNA, the CDR3 is TGTGCCAGCAGCTCCACCGGTGTCGCCACCGGGGAGCTGTTTTTT.

This clonotype was seen ten or more times. This rearrangement joins TRBV28 to TRBJ2-7; a possible D gene is TRBD2 (5 bases). Germline values: CDR1 MDHEN, CDR2 SYDVKM. The CDR3 has 12 amino acids. Trimming shortened V by 9 bases and J by 0 bases, and 9 bases separated the two germline ends. Here the CDR3 reads CASLGSSYEQYF. In DNA, the CDR3 is TGTGCCAGTCTAGGGAGCTCCTACGAGCAGTACTTC.

The rearrangement joins TRBV20-1 to TRBJ2-1; D might be TRBD2 (7 bases). Germline V gene sequence: CDR1 DFQATT, CDR2 SNEGSKA (reference sequence). Trimming shortened V by 0 bases and J by 15 bases, and 15 bases separated the two germline ends. This CDR3 is built from 12 residues. CDR3: CSAREGGGNAFF. The CDR3 DNA reads as TGCAGTGCTAGAGAAGGGGGGGGGAACGCGTTCTTC.

This clonotype was counted many times. This sequence joins TRBV28 and TRBJ2-1; D possibly corresponds to TRBD2 (6 bases). This CDR3 has 16 amino acids. Trimming took off 8 bases at V and 1 base at J, with 18 bases between the two ends. Germline loops: CDR1 MDHEN, CDR2 SYDVKM. The CDR3 region is CASGGNGVRSYNEQFF. Here the CDR3 DNA reads TGTGCCAGCGGGGGGAATGGGGTACGATCCTACAATGAGCAGTTCTTC.

The rearrangement links TRBV2 to TRBJ2-7, with 9 bases identical to TRBD2. The CDR3 spans 14 residues. V lost 4 bases, J lost 4 bases, and 5 bases stayed unmatched. Germline-derived CDR1 and CDR2 are SNHLY and FYNNEI. The DNA for the CDR3 is TGTGCCAGCAGTGGTAGCGGGAGTCAGTACGAGCAGTACTTC. The encoded protein is CASSGSGSQYEQYF.

This clonotype was picked up many times. This rearrangement joins TRBV3-1 to TRBJ2-2; D remains unclear. This CDR3 region has 15 residues. Germline V lookup: CDR1 LGHDT, CDR2 YNNKEL (reference sequence). Between the trimmed V and J ends, which lost 8 bases and 1 base, there was a span of 14 bases. The CDR3 coding sequence is TGTGCCAGCTCCCCCCGGCAGAGGAACACCGGGGAGCTGTTTTTT. Protein product: CASSPRQRNTGELFF.

CDR3 residues: CSAVKGGDGYTF. The CDR3 nucleotides are TGCAGTGCAGTTAAAGGGGGCGATGGCTACACCTTC. The chain recombines TRBV20-1 with TRBJ1-2; 7 bases match TRBD1. The CDR3 extends over 12 amino acids. After removal of 6 bases from V and 6 bases from J, the junction contained 7 bases not matched to a gene. CDR1 DFQATT and CDR2 SNEGSKA come from the germline V gene (reference sequence).

This clonotype has at least ten counts. CDR3 bases: TGTGCCAGCAGTTTGCCCCCCCAAGTAGCTTTCTTT. It encodes CASSLPPQVAFF. This sequence joins TRBV28 and TRBJ1-1; D not resolved. This CDR3 is 12 amino acids long. Germline V gene sequence: CDR1 MDHEN, CDR2 SYDVKM. V was shortened by 3 bases and J by 10 bases, with 12 bases between the two germline ends.